The 17 T cell receptor beta chains reported below all come from one sample, sequenced in a study of shared clonotypes between healthy human individuals. Here immunoSEQ multiplex PCR was the method, and the copy in TCRdb shows in-frame clones only, minus some. The repertoire holds millions of clones, with about 95% as singletons. Sequenced sample: naive CD4+ T cells sorted from blood. The subset denotes: CD45RA+ positively selected. The receptors stem from a man aged 18 to 30 in good health.

About this clone itself: In the same sample, other DNA sequences code for this CDR3. The chain employs TRBV15 and TRBJ2-7; TRBD2 might be the D (5 bases). Trimming removed 0 bases at V and 7 bases at J, with 10 bases between. The CDR3 is 13 amino acids. Germline V CDR1 and CDR2: LNHNV, YYDKDF (reference sequence). The DNA of the CDR3 is TGTGCCACCAGCAGAGATCGGGGTCGGGAGCAGTACTTC. Translated: CATSRDRGREQYF. The variable domain in full, with the rest retrieved from reference TRBV15 and TRBJ2-7, is DAMVIQNPRYQVTQFGKPVTLSCSQTLNHNVMYWYQQKSSQAPKLLFHYYDKDFNNEADTPDNFQSRRPNTSFCFLDIRSPGLGDTAMYLCATSRDRGREQYFGPGTRLTVT.

This clone was seen just once. The CDR3: CASSESRGGNEQFF. CDR3 in DNA: TGTGCCAGCAGTGAGAGCCGCGGGGGCAATGAGCAGTTCTTC. The chain couples TRBV2 to TRBJ2-1; 7 bases map to TRBD2. The trim removed 3 bases at V and 6 bases at J, leaving 5 bases unmatched. Germline CDR1 SNHLY, CDR2 FYNNEI. The CDR3 totals 14 residues.

This chain connects TRBV18 to TRBJ1-6, with no clear D. CDR1 and CDR2 from the germline V gene are KGHSH and LQKENI. The V and J ends lost 3 bases and 17 bases respectively, with 14 bases between them. CDR3 length equals 12 residues. The CDR3 sequence is CASSPTDKQIHF. In DNA form, the CDR3 reads TGTGCCAGCTCACCGACTGACAAACAAATCCACTTT.

The genes are TRBV6-5 and TRBJ2-7; the D is unclear. From germline, CDR1 is MNHEY and CDR2 SVGAGI. The V end lost 2 bases, the J end lost 4 bases, and 9 bases lay between the germline ends. The CDR3 sequence is 13 residues long. Written as DNA, the CDR3 is TGTGCCAGCAGTTACGCTCAGGAATACGAGCAGTACTTC. Residues: CASSYAQEYEQYF.

As DNA, the CDR3 is TGTGCCAGCCGAGGACAGGGAAGGGGCGAGCAGTACTTC. Protein product: CASRGQGRGEQYF. The chain carries TRBV19 and TRBJ2-7; TRBD1 agrees at 8 bases. Trimming cost V 9 bases and J 6 bases; bases outside gene matches: 10. In germline, CDR1 is LNHDA, CDR2 SQIVND (reference sequence). This CDR3 contains 13 residues.

The chain couples TRBV7-9 to TRBJ2-7; the D gene is possibly TRBD1 (6 bases). CDR3 size: 15 residues. Germline lookup yields CDR1 SEHNR and CDR2 FQNEAQ (reference sequence). Trimming stripped 5 bases from V and 0 bases from J, with 14 bases between. CDR3: CASSPPRGTSYEQYF. CDR3 sequence (DNA): TGTGCCAGCAGCCCCCCCAGGGGAACCTCCTACGAGCAGTACTTC.

CDR3 in DNA: TGTGCCAGCAGCGACAGTGCGGTCTCGGCCGAGCAGTACTTC. This sequence encodes CASSDSAVSAEQYF. The chain uses TRBV28 and TRBJ2-7; possible D gene TRBD1, 5 bases. The length of the CDR3 is 14 residues. V was shortened by 6 bases and J by 6 bases, with 18 bases between the two germline ends. CDR1 is MDHEN, CDR2 SYDVKM, per germline.

The gene calls are TRBV7-9 and TRBJ2-7; 7 bases fit TRBD1. V lost 8 bases to trimming and J lost 4 bases; unmatched junction nucleotides: 8. Germline values: CDR1 SEHNR, CDR2 FQNEAQ (reference sequence). This CDR3 region has 13 residues. This CDR3 reads CASGRRQGYEQYF. In DNA form, the CDR3 reads TGTGCCAGCGGGAGACGACAGGGATACGAGCAGTACTTC.

About this clone: This sample also contains other DNA sequences that code for the same CDR3. The rearrangement links TRBV5-1 to TRBJ2-2; D is unresolved. Trimming took 0 bases from V and 7 from J, leaving 10 bases between them. From germline, CDR1 is SGHRS and CDR2 YFSETQ. The CDR3 has 14 residues. CDR3 loop: CASSLGGPGGELFF. The CDR3 DNA follows: TGCGCCAGCAGCTTGGGAGGCCCTGGCGGGGAGCTGTTTTTT.

This chain joins TRBV4-1 and TRBJ2-1; 12 bases fit TRBD2. Germline lookup yields CDR1 MGHRA and CDR2 YSYEKL. V trimming: 1 base; J trimming: 12 bases; junction bases outside the gene matches: 13. This CDR3 region has 17 residues. The CDR3 is CASSQALTSGGSVGQFF. The CDR3 DNA reads TGCGCCAGCAGCCAAGCCCTGACTAGCGGGGGTTCTGTGGGGCAGTTCTTC.

The V call is TRBV9, the J call TRBJ1-4; possible D gene TRBD1, 5 bases. Germline CDR1 reads SGDLS; CDR2 reads YYNGEE. The CDR3 totals 15 residues. The V end was cut by 0 bases, the J end by 8 bases, with 14 bases between. CDR3 residues: CASSVGGAGSEKLFF. The CDR3 region has the DNA TGTGCCAGCAGCGTAGGCGGAGCAGGGAGCGAAAAACTGTTTTTT. The entire variable domain, with the rest obtained from reference TRBV9 and TRBJ1-4, is as follows: DSGVTQTPKHLITATGQRVTLRCSPRSGDLSVYWYQQSLDQGLQFLIQYYNGEERAKGNILERFSAQQFPDLHSELNLSSLELGDSALYFCASSVGGAGSEKLFFGSGTQLSVL.

The chain couples TRBV7-6 to TRBJ2-1; 8 positions match TRBD2. The CDR3 loop spans 17 amino acids. Per the germline V gene, CDR1 is SGHVS and CDR2 is FNYEAQ. J lost 6 bases, V lost 5 bases, and 15 bases had no gene match. Here the CDR3 reads CASSPWAPGGAGNEQFF. For the CDR3, the DNA is TGTGCCAGCAGCCCCTGGGCTCCGGGAGGGGCCGGCAATGAGCAGTTCTTC.

The chain combines TRBV7-2 with TRBJ1-3; D not resolved. This CDR3 region has 14 residues. The germline V gene encodes CDR1 SGHTA and CDR2 FQGNSA. V was shortened by 4 bases and J by 0 bases, with 7 bases between the two germline ends. CDR3 nucleotide sequence: TGTGCCAGCAGCTCCATTCCCTCTGGAAACACCATATATTTT. Encoded protein: CASSSIPSGNTIYF.

The V and J genes are TRBV7-6 and TRBJ2-7, with D possibly being TRBD2 (6 bases). With 5 bases removed from V and 6 bases from J, the gap between germline ends came to 29 bases. This CDR3 has 18 residues. Germline V CDR1 and CDR2: SGHVS, FNYEAQ. Here the CDR3 DNA reads TGTGCCAGCAGCCCCCGCCACCTCGGGACTCCTACGCGCAGCGAGCAGTACTTC. As protein: CASSPRHLGTPTRSEQYF.

The chain has TRBV4-2 and TRBJ1-1; D is unclear. The CDR3 contains 17 residues. V was cut by 0 bases and J by 4 bases, with 18 bases left in between. CDR1 and CDR2 (germline): LGHNA, YNFKEQ. CDR3 nucleotide sequence: TGTGCCAGCAGCCAAGATCCGCTCTCTAGGGAGAGCACTGAAGCTTTCTTT. This codes for CASSQDPLSRESTEAFF.

V is TRBV5-6 and J is TRBJ1-3; the match to TRBD1 covers 7 bases. V shed 4 bases, J shed 0 bases, and the junction held 4 bases outside the gene matches. Germline V gene data show CDR1 as SGHDT and CDR2 as YYEEEE. This CDR3 region has 15 residues. CDR3 in amino acids: CASSDTGVSGNTIYF. The CDR3 nucleotides are TGTGCCAGCAGCGACACAGGGGTCTCTGGAAACACCATATATTTT.

The gene calls are TRBV28 and TRBJ2-3; no reliable D call. The V gene's germline CDR1 is MDHEN and CDR2 SYDVKM. The CDR3 loop spans 17 amino acids. Trimming shortened V by 2 bases and J by 0 bases, and 15 bases separated the two germline ends. This chain's CDR3 is CASSLKRQQISTDTQYF. Here the CDR3 DNA reads TGTGCCAGCAGTTTAAAGAGACAACAAATTAGCACAGATACGCAGTATTTT.